Included here is one T cell receptor (beta chain) sequence, with context. Its specificity is unknown. These data come from a study of beta chain features in type 1 diabetes. Germline loops: CDR1 SGHRS, CDR2 YFSETQ. The CDR3 has 14 amino acids. Trimming left V 4 bases short and J 1 base short, with 11 bases between. Overall study results and limits: Comparison showed that naive, central memory and Treg TCRB repertoires appeared more similar among patients than among healthy donors. For Type 1 diabetes patients, all four CD4+ subsets carried TCRB CDR3s that were moderately but significantly shorter.

TCRB transcripts that were expressed got sequenced, as all of the isolated RNA had been reverse transcribed. TCRdb keeps only in-frame clones here, not all; method: immunoSEQ multiplex PCR. Of roughly 150,000 clones in the sample, 8.5% to 10% were seen once. The sequence came from a woman in her 30s with type 1 diabetes. Material: central memory CD4+ T cells from blood. The chain joins TRBV5-1 to TRBJ2-5; D may be TRBD2 (5 bases). CDR3 sequence: CASSARTPQETQYF. CDR3 DNA: TGCGCCAGCAGCGCCCGGACTCCCCAAGAGACCCAGTACTTC.